These T cell receptor beta chains were read from a single sample in a study of PD-1 blockade in mismatch repair-deficient tumors. Produced via immunoSEQ multiplex PCR; TCRdb's table is partial and in-frame only. The sample yields tens of thousands of clones, approximately 81% seen once. This material consisted of peripheral blood, taken 12 weeks after starting pembrolizumab. The receptors come from an adult with mismatch repair-deficient cancer. Both conserved end residues are part of each CDR3. D genes are given only for firm matches. Not every row has a clone size; where given, it reads once, few, many or a size class.

TRBV7-7,NA,NA,TRBJ2-7,TGTGCTAGCAGCTTATTGTCAGGGAGTCCCGATCTTTCCTACGAGCAGTACTTC,CASSLLSGSPDLSYEQYF
TRBV25-1,NA,NA,TRBJ2-5,TGTGCCAGCAGTGACTCCGAGGCAGGGTGGCAAGAGACCCAGTACTTC,CASSDSEAGWQETQYF
TRBV10-2,TRBD1,NA,TRBJ1-2,TGCGCCAGCAGCGAATGGACAGGATCTAACTATGGCTACACCTTC,CASSEWTGSNYGYTF
TRBV11-1,NA,NA,TRBJ2-5,TGTGCCAGCAGCTTAGGTCAAGGAGCGGAAGAGACCCAGTACTTC,CASSLGQGAEETQYF
TRBV7-3,NA,NA,TRBJ2-5,TGTGCCAGCAGCGTGGACTACCGAGAGACCCAGTACTTC,CASSVDYRETQYF
TRBV7-3,TRBD2,NA,TRBJ2-1,TGTGCCAGCAGCCCTACTAGCGATACCTACAATGAGCAGTTCTTC,CASSPTSDTYNEQFF
TRBV4-2,NA,once,TRBJ1-2,TGTGCCAGCAGCCGCCCCCTTTCGGCGGAAACCGGTATCTATGGCTACACCTTC,CASSRPLSAETGIYGYTF
TRBV7-9,NA,NA,TRBJ2-2,TGTGCCAGCAGCCGTCCGGACAGAGACACCGGGGAGCTGTTTTTT,CASSRPDRDTGELFF
TRBV5-6,NA,NA,TRBJ2-2,TGTGCCAGCAGCACCGATCCCTCCGGGGAGCTGTTTTTT,CASSTDPSGELFF
TRBV12-5,NA,NA,TRBJ2-7,TGTGCTAGTGGTTTGGGGCTTGCCTACGAGCAGTACTTC,CASGLGLAYEQYF
TRBV30,NA,few,TRBJ1-1,TGTGCCTGGAGAGGTATAGGGACTGAAGCTTTCTTT,CAWRGIGTEAFF
TRBV7-7,TRBD1,NA,TRBJ2-5,TGTGCTAGCAGTGTGACAGGGCTACAAGAGACCCAGTACTTC,CASSVTGLQETQYF
TRBV7-9,TRBD2,NA,TRBJ2-2,TGTGCCAGCAGCTTATTGGGACTAGTCTCCGGGGAGCTGTTTTTT,CASSLLGLVSGELFF
TRBV2,NA,few,TRBJ2-7,TGTGCCGTCAAACGGGCTCAGAGCTCCTACGAGCAGTACTTC,CAVKRAQSSYEQYF
TRBV9,NA,NA,TRBJ2-1,TGTGCCAGCAGCTACAGAGGACAATATGAGCAGTTCTTC,CASSYRGQYEQFF
TRBV10-3,TRBD1,NA,TRBJ1-1,TGTGCCACCGGTCCCGGGACAGGGGGTACTGAAGCTTTCTTT,CATGPGTGGTEAFF
TRBV7-9,TRBD1,NA,TRBJ1-2,TGTGCCAGCAGCTTAGGGACAGGAGATTATGGCTACACCTTC,CASSLGTGDYGYTF
TRBV19,TRBD1,NA,TRBJ1-1,TGTGCCAGTAGTATCTTACAACAACAGGGGCTTAAAACTGAAGCTTTCTTT,CASSILQQQGLKTEAFF
TRBV19,TRBD2,NA,TRBJ2-7,TGTGCCAGTAGTGTGAGCGGGAGAAGTGCCGAGCAGTACTTC,CASSVSGRSAEQYF
TRBV2,TRBD2,NA,TRBJ2-3,TGTGCCAGCAGCCTAGCGGGAGAAACAGATACGCAGTATTTT,CASSLAGETDTQYF
TRBV6-6,TRBD1,once,TRBJ1-1,TGTGCCAGCAGTCAAAGCCGGGACAGGGTGCCTTTCTTT,CASSQSRDRVPFF
TRBV18,NA,NA,TRBJ1-1,TGTGCCAGCTCCCGACGACAGGACGGGGCTTTCTTT,CASSRRQDGAFF
TRBV6-5,NA,NA,TRBJ1-5,TGTGCCAGCAGTAAAGGGACGGATAGCAATCAGCCCCAGCATTTT,CASSKGTDSNQPQHF
TRBV6-6,NA,NA,TRBJ2-7,TGTGCCAGCAGTTACTTGGACGAGCAGTACTTC,CASSYLDEQYF
TRBV19,NA,NA,TRBJ1-2,TGTGCCAGTCGATCGACAGTGGGGAACTATGGCTACACCTTC,CASRSTVGNYGYTF
TRBV2,NA,NA,TRBJ2-5,TGTGCCAGCAGGGCTGTGGGGCCCCAGTACTTC,CASRAVGPQYF
TRBV27,NA,NA,TRBJ2-1,TGTGCCAGCAGTCCCATAGGACAGAAGAGGTTCTTC,CASSPIGQKRFF
TRBV29-1,NA,NA,TRBJ2-5,TGCAGCGTTGAAGATCAGGTTACAGGGTGGCAAGAGACCCAGTACTTC,CSVEDQVTGWQETQYF
TRBV7-8,NA,once,TRBJ1-4,TGTGCCAGCAGCTTACAGACTAATAATGAAAAACTGTTTTTT,CASSLQTNNEKLFF
TRBV29-1,NA,NA,TRBJ2-7,TGCAGCGTTGAAGACCTTTCCTACGAGCAGTACTTC,CSVEDLSYEQYF
TRBV30,NA,few,TRBJ1-2,TGTGCCTGGGAGACAGTTGTCTCTCTCTATGGCTACACCTTC,CAWETVVSLYGYTF
TRBV6-6,TRBD1,NA,TRBJ1-4,TGTGCCAGCAGGAAGGGGACAGTTCCAACTAATGAAAAACTGTTTTTT,CASRKGTVPTNEKLFF
TRBV7-9,NA,NA,TRBJ2-3,TGTGCCAGCAGCTCCTCTGGAGATACGCAGTATTTT,CASSSSGDTQYF
TRBV27,TRBD1,NA,TRBJ1-2,TGTGCCAGCAGTTTCCTCACAGGGGGACGAGGCTACACCTTC,CASSFLTGGRGYTF
TRBV7-8,TRBD2,NA,TRBJ2-2,TGTGCCAGCAGACGACTAGCAGCCAACACCGGGGAGCTGTTTTTT,CASRRLAANTGELFF
TRBV4-2,NA,NA,TRBJ2-1,TGTGCCAGCAGCCAAGCTTGGGGAGATGAGCAGTTCTTC,CASSQAWGDEQFF
TRBV7-9,NA,NA,TRBJ2-5,TGTGCCAGCAGCCATCAGCGGAGCCAAGAGACCCAGTACTTC,CASSHQRSQETQYF
TRBV5-5,TRBD1,NA,TRBJ2-7,TGTGCCAGCAGCTGGGACAGGGGGCTACCCGAGCAGTACTTC,CASSWDRGLPEQYF
TRBV28,TRBD1,NA,TRBJ1-4,TGTGCCAGCGCCTCGGGGACAGGGGTTGAAAAACTGTTTTTT,CASASGTGVEKLFF
TRBV7-9,NA,NA,TRBJ1-1,TGTGCCAGCGGGGGGGCATTCGAAGCTTTCTTT,CASGGAFEAFF
TRBV11-2,TRBD2,once,TRBJ2-1,TGTGCCAGCAGCTTAGGGGTTACAGCGGGAGACGGGAGAAATGAGCAGTTCTTC,CASSLGVTAGDGRNEQFF
TRBV2,NA,NA,TRBJ1-2,TGTGCCAGCACCCCCCGCTATGGCTACACCTTC,CASTPRYGYTF
TRBV11-3,NA,NA,TRBJ2-5,TGTGCCAGCAGCTTTGGTCGCCAAGTGGGAGAGACCCAGTACTTC,CASSFGRQVGETQYF
TRBV5-4,TRBD2,NA,TRBJ2-3,TGTGCCAGCAGCTTGGCTAGCGGGAGGCCTTCTAGCACAGATACGCAGTATTTT,CASSLASGRPSSTDTQYF
TRBV6-1,TRBD1,NA,TRBJ1-2,TGTGCCAGCAGCGCAGGGACAGGGTATGGCTACACCTTC,CASSAGTGYGYTF
TRBV25-1,TRBD1,once,TRBJ1-2,TGTGCCAGCAGGGGTACAGGGGCATTCCATGGCTACACCTTC,CASRGTGAFHGYTF
TRBV7-8,NA,NA,TRBJ1-1,TGTGCCAGCAGCTTAGTCGCGCATATGAACACTGAAGCTTTCTTT,CASSLVAHMNTEAFF
TRBV6-1,NA,NA,TRBJ2-1,TGTGCCAGCAGTGAAAAGATGTTGGGGACCGACAATGAGCAGTTCTTC,CASSEKMLGTDNEQFF
TRBV19,NA,NA,TRBJ1-1,TGTGCCAGTTCTCCGGGACTGAAGAACACTGAAGCTTTCTTT,CASSPGLKNTEAFF
TRBV7-9,NA,once,TRBJ1-1,TGTGCCATCTTGAGGTTGAACACTGAAGCTTTCTTT,CAILRLNTEAFF
TRBV25-1,TRBD1,NA,TRBJ1-4,TGTGCCATTAGCGGGACAGGGGATGAAAAACTGTTTTTT,CAISGTGDEKLFF